Following are 25 T cell receptor beta chains from one sample sequenced in a study of shared clonotypes between healthy human individuals. Profiling relied on immunoSEQ multiplex PCR, and the TCRdb table lists in-frame clones only, not all of them. The data hold about 2 million clones, with less than 95% observed a single time. Positive CCR7 selection of CD45RO-negative cells yielded the naive CD8 cells, and terminally differentiated effector memory CD45RA+ cells were excluded. Sequencing used naive CD8+ T cells sorted from blood. Receptors were obtained from a man aged 18-30 years in good health.

The chain links TRBV10-3 to TRBJ2-1; weak D call: TRBD2 (5 bases). The CDR3 runs to 14 residues. Between the trimmed V and J ends, which lost 2 bases and 5 bases, there was a span of 10 bases. Germline CDR1 and CDR2: ENHRY and SYGVKD. CDR3: CAISEDSGDNEQFF. The DNA of the CDR3 is TGTGCCATCAGTGAGGACTCCGGGGACAATGAGCAGTTCTTC.

The chain joins TRBV7-9 to TRBJ2-2; D is unresolved. CDR3 size: 12 residues. Germline V lookup: CDR1 SEHNR, CDR2 FQNEAQ (reference sequence). Trimming left V 6 bases short and J 3 bases short, with 5 bases between. The CDR3 is CASRADTGELFF. The CDR3 DNA reads as TGTGCCAGCAGAGCAGACACCGGGGAGCTGTTTTTT.

The gene calls are TRBV5-6 and TRBJ1-3; TRBD1 is a possible D gene (6 bases). The germline V and J ends were trimmed by 5 bases and 9 bases, with 30 bases remaining between them. CDR3 length: 18 amino acids. Germline V CDR1 and CDR2: SGHDT, YYEEEE. The CDR3 nucleotides are TGTGCCAGCAGTTCTCGTACGAACGTCCAGGGGTCGCGGGGCACCATATATTTT. This encodes CASSSRTNVQGSRGTIYF. Based on the CDR3 plus reference TRBV5-6 and TRBJ1-3, the full variable domain is DAGVTQSPTHLIKTRGQQVTLRCSPKSGHDTVSWYQQALGQGPQFIFQYYEEEERQRGNFPDRFSGHQFPNYSSELNVNALLLGDSALYLCASSSRTNVQGSRGTIYFGEGSWLTVV.

The chain has TRBV10-1 and TRBJ2-7, with D uncertain. The CDR3 totals 12 residues. The germline V gene has CDR1 WNHNN and CDR2 SYGVQD (reference sequence). With 7 bases removed from V and 6 bases from J, the gap between germline ends came to 13 bases. The CDR3 reads CASNPFFTEQYF. CDR3 nucleotide sequence: TGCGCCAGCAATCCCTTCTTTACCGAGCAGTACTTC.

In its sample, this clone was seen once. The genes are TRBV7-9 and TRBJ1-1; D gene uncertain. The V end was cut by 0 bases, the J end by 12 bases, with 17 bases between. CDR1 is SEHNR, CDR2 FQNEAQ, per germline (reference sequence). The CDR3 runs to 14 residues. In nucleotides, the CDR3 is TGTGCCAGCAGCTTAGCTCATGGAGGGAGCGAGACTTTCTTT. This codes for CASSLAHGGSETFF.

The V and J genes are TRBV7-6 and TRBJ2-3, with TRBD2 as a possible D gene (5 bases). V lost 5 bases, J lost 6 bases, and 12 bases lay in between. The length of the CDR3 is 13 residues. In germline, CDR1 is SGHVS, CDR2 FNYEAQ. The CDR3 is CASSGEPSDTQYF. For the CDR3, the DNA is TGTGCCAGCAGCGGGGAGCCCTCGGATACGCAGTATTTT.

CDR3 amino acids: CASSFGTGLYEQYF. Here the CDR3 DNA reads TGTGCCAGCAGCTTCGGGACAGGACTTTACGAGCAGTACTTC. The chain couples TRBV7-8 to TRBJ2-7; 8 bases match TRBD1. Germline V gives CDR1 SGHVS, CDR2 FQNEAQ. Unmatched junction bases numbered 5, after V lost 3 bases and J lost 4 bases. The CDR3 loop spans 14 amino acids.

This clone was seen only once. The chain couples TRBV5-1 to TRBJ2-1; D is unclear. The CDR3 sequence is 16 residues long. V was clipped by 1 base and J by 1 base, with 12 bases between them. Per the germline V gene, CDR1 is SGHRS and CDR2 is YFSETQ. This CDR3 is CASSLNGSPSYNEQFF. The DNA for the CDR3 is TGCGCCAGCAGCTTGAACGGCTCGCCTTCCTACAATGAGCAGTTCTTC. Full variable domain (rest looked up from reference TRBV5-1 and TRBJ2-1): KAGVTQTPRYLIKTRGQQVTLSCSPISGHRSVSWYQQTPGQGLQFLFEYFSETQRNKGNFPGRFSGRQFSNSRSEMNVSTLELGDSALYLCASSLNGSPSYNEQFFGPGTRLTVL.

J is TRBJ2-2 and V is TRBV5-6; no firm D call. Looked up from germline, CDR1 is SGHDT and CDR2 is YYEEEE. Trimming removed 7 bases from V and 4 bases from J, with 8 bases in between. The CDR3 contains 12 residues. The CDR3 nucleotides read TGTGCCAGCGGTCTGGGCACCGGGGAGCTGTTTTTT. As protein: CASGLGTGELFF.

The rearrangement joins TRBV9 to TRBJ2-5, with TRBD2 matching 8 bases. CDR3 length equals 14 residues. V was clipped by 2 bases and J by 5 bases; unmatched bases: 5. Germline V gene sequence: CDR1 SGDLS, CDR2 YYNGEE. This CDR3 reads CASSVTSGWETQYF. The CDR3 DNA reads TGTGCCAGCAGCGTTACTAGCGGCTGGGAGACCCAGTACTTC. The whole variable domain, remainder taken from reference TRBV9 and TRBJ2-5, is DSGVTQTPKHLITATGQRVTLRCSPRSGDLSVYWYQQSLDQGLQFLIQYYNGEERAKGNILERFSAQQFPDLHSELNLSSLELGDSALYFCASSVTSGWETQYFGPGTRLLVL.

The chain carries TRBV5-4 and TRBJ1-2; 8 bases map to TRBD1. This CDR3 is 16 amino acids long. Trimming at V came to 4 bases and at J to 3 bases, leaving 11 bases not matched to a gene. Germline values: CDR1 SGHNT, CDR2 YYREEE (reference sequence). The CDR3 bases are TGTGCCAGCAGCCTAGCTTCCGGACAGGGTGACTATGGCTACACCTTC. Protein: CASSLASGQGDYGYTF.

V and J are TRBV7-6 and TRBJ2-7, with D possibly being TRBD2 (6 bases). Germline V gene data show CDR1 as SGHVS and CDR2 as FNYEAQ. The CDR3 covers 12 residues. Trimming cost V 5 bases and J 8 bases, with 13 bases left between them. CDR3 sequence (DNA): TGTGCCAGCAGCGCGGTCGGGGGAAAGCAGTACTTC. Amino acid sequence: CASSAVGGKQYF.

The V call is TRBV7-9, the J call TRBJ2-5; TRBD2 is a possible D gene (5 bases). The CDR3 is 13 residues long. The germline CDR1 and CDR2 sequences are SEHNR and FQNEAQ (reference sequence). Trimming removed 5 bases at V and 3 bases at J, with 10 bases between. Written as DNA, the CDR3 is TGTGCCAGCAGCCCAAGAGGGAAAGAGACCCAGTACTTC. Translation gives CASSPRGKETQYF.

This clone was counted only a few times. This sequence joins TRBV18 and TRBJ2-2; 10 nucleotides agree with TRBD2. Germline assignment: CDR1 KGHSH and CDR2 LQKENI. This CDR3 is built from 18 residues. V lost 0 bases to trimming and J lost 5 bases; unmatched junction nucleotides: 9. The CDR3 bases are TGTGCCAGCTCACCACCTAAGGGGACTAGCGAGAGAACCGGGGAGCTGTTTTTT. This sequence encodes CASSPPKGTSERTGELFF.

This sequence joins TRBV6-1 and TRBJ2-5, with D possibly TRBD1 on 6 matching bases. CDR1 is MNHNS and CDR2 is SASEGT in the germline V gene. The CDR3 contains 15 residues. Trimming removed 5 bases at V and 2 bases at J, with 15 bases between. CDR3 residues: CASSRPTGAQETQYF. CDR3 bases: TGTGCCAGCAGTCGACCGACAGGCGCTCAAGAGACCCAGTACTTC.

This clone showed up just once. The chain couples TRBV9 to TRBJ2-2, with D possibly being TRBD2 (6 bases). V was clipped by 4 bases and J by 3 bases, with 13 bases between them. The CDR3 length is 15 residues. Germline CDR1 SGDLS, CDR2 YYNGEE. CDR3 coding DNA: TGTGCCAGCAGCCCAGAAGGAGGGCACACCGGGGAGCTGTTTTTT. It codes for CASSPEGGHTGELFF.

J is TRBJ2-7 and V is TRBV10-2; no reliable D call. The germline V gene encodes CDR1 WSHSY and CDR2 SAAADI. The CDR3 sequence is 11 residues long. The V end was cut by 3 bases, the J end by 7 bases, with 7 bases between. Here the CDR3 reads CASSDLREQYF. For the CDR3, the DNA is TGCGCCAGCAGTGATTTACGGGAGCAGTACTTC.

The J gene is TRBJ1-2, the V gene TRBV9; D not certain. This CDR3 is built from 13 residues. Trimming took 1 base from V and 3 from J, leaving 7 bases between them. Looked up from germline, CDR1 is SGDLS and CDR2 is YYNGEE. The CDR3 loop reads CASSVMEDYGYTF. The CDR3 region has the DNA TGTGCCAGCAGCGTAATGGAGGACTATGGCTACACCTTC.

CDR3 sequence reads: CASSTPGGAYTEAFF. In nucleotides, the CDR3 is TGTGCCAGTAGCACGCCGGGGGGGGCCTATACTGAAGCTTTCTTT. V usage is TRBV19 and J usage is TRBJ1-1; D possibly corresponds to TRBD1 (6 bases). V was shortened by 6 bases and J by 5 bases, with 19 bases between the two germline ends. The CDR3 consists of 15 residues. Germline CDR1 is LNHDA and CDR2 is SQIVND (reference sequence).

This sequence joins TRBV5-1 and TRBJ2-3, with TRBD2 as a possible D gene (7 bases). V shed 3 bases and J shed 5 bases, with 22 bases lying between them. Looked up from germline, CDR1 is SGHRS and CDR2 is YFSETQ. The CDR3 covers 17 residues. CDR3 coding DNA: TGCGCCAGCAGCTCACGTGGGCGGGGGCCCCGCGGAGATACGCAGTATTTT. As protein: CASSSRGRGPRGDTQYF.

The rearrangement joins TRBV2 to TRBJ2-1; 8 nucleotides line up with TRBD1. The CDR3 extends over 13 amino acids. Germline V gene data show CDR1 as SNHLY and CDR2 as FYNNEI. The junction had 3 bases not matched to a gene; V was cut back by 10 bases and J by 1 base. For the CDR3, the DNA is TGTGCCATCCAGGGGGCGTCCTACAATGAGCAGTTCTTC. Translated: CAIQGASYNEQFF.

This chain uses TRBV27 with TRBJ2-3, with D possibly TRBD2 on 6 matching bases. The CDR3 runs to 15 residues. V was trimmed by 5 bases and J by 3 bases, leaving 15 bases between them. Germline loops: CDR1 MNHEY, CDR2 SMNVEV (reference sequence). This chain's CDR3 is CASSRTNIGTDTQYF. CDR3 nucleotide sequence: TGTGCCAGCAGTCGGACTAATATCGGGACAGATACGCAGTATTTT.

CDR3 protein: CASRRLGGLDTEAFF. CDR3 nucleotides: TGTGCCAGCAGACGCCTTGGGGGCTTGGACACTGAAGCTTTCTTT. The V and J genes are TRBV27 and TRBJ1-1, with a weak D call TRBD1 (6 bases). This CDR3 comprises 15 residues. V shed 6 bases and J shed 3 bases, with 17 bases lying between them. The germline gives CDR1 MNHEY, CDR2 SMNVEV (reference sequence).

The chain uses TRBV7-8 and TRBJ2-7; weak D call: TRBD2 (7 bases). Per the germline V gene, CDR1 is SGHVS and CDR2 is FQNEAQ. Trimming took off 0 bases at V and 6 bases at J, with 18 bases between the two ends. This CDR3 has 16 amino acids. CDR3 bases: TGTGCCAGCAGCTTAGCGCATCCCGGGGGGCTAGTCGAGCAGTACTTC. Translating gives CASSLAHPGGLVEQYF.

Notes on this clone: The same CDR3 is also encoded by other DNA sequences in this sample. The V and J genes are TRBV30 and TRBJ2-7; D call uncertain. The germline V gene encodes CDR1 GTSNPN and CDR2 SVGIG (reference sequence). This CDR3 region has 12 residues. Trimming cost V 2 bases and J 0 bases, with 5 bases left between them. CDR3 loop: CAWSPDSYEQYF. The DNA of the CDR3 is TGTGCCTGGAGTCCTGACTCCTACGAGCAGTACTTC.